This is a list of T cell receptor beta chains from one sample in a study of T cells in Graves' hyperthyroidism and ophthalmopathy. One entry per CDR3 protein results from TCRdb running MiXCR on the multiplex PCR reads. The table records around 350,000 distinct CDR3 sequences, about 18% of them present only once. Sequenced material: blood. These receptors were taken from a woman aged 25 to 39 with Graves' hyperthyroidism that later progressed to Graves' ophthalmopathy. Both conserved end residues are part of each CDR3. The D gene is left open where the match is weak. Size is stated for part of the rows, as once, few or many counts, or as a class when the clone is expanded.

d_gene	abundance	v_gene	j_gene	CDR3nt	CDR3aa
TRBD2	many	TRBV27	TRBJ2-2	TGTGCCAGCAGCCTCTGGGGCGGGAGTTCACCCGGGGAGCTGTTTTTT	CASSLWGGSSPGELFF
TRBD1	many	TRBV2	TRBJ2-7	TGTGCCAGCAGGGCGACAGGGGGGACGAACGAGCAGTACTTC	CASRATGGTNEQYF
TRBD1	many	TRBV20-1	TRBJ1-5	TGCAGTGCTAGAGGGGACAGGTGGGACAATCAGCCCCAGCATTTT	CSARGDRWDNQPQHF
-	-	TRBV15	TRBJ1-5	TGTGCCACCAGCAGGACCGGGGGTCAGACAGATACGCAGCATTTT	CATSRTGGQTDTQHF
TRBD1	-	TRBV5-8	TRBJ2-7	TGTGCCAGCAGCTCCCCGACAGGGCTCGAGCAGTACTTC	CASSSPTGLEQYF
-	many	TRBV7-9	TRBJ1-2	TGTGCCAGCAGCTTAACGGGGCCCGTCGGCTATGGCTACACCTTC	CASSLTGPVGYGYTF
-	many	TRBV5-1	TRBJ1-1	TGCGCCAGCAGCTTACGCTCGACAGGGAACACTGAAGCTTTCTTT	CASSLRSTGNTEAFF
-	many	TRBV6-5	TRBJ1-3	TGTGCCAGCAGTTACCGTCGCGGGACCGAGGGGGGTTCTGGAAACACCATATATTTT	CASSYRRGTEGGSGNTIYF
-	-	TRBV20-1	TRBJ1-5	TGCAGTGCTAGAGTGGGGGATCAGCCCCAGCATTTT	CSARVGDQPQHF
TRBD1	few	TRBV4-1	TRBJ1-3	TGCGCCAGCAGCCAGGAAAGGAGCCAGGGGGGCGGAAACACCATATATTTT	CASSQERSQGGGNTIYF
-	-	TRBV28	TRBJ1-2	TGTGCCAGCAGTTCGGGTGATAGAATCTATGGCTACACCTTC	CASSSGDRIYGYTF
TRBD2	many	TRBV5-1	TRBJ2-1	TGCGCCAGCACCCTGGGACTAGCGGGAGGGAATGAGCAGTTCTTC	CASTLGLAGGNEQFF
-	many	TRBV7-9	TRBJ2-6	TGTGCCAGCAGCTTAGTAGGGGGTCGTCCGGGAAGTTCTGGGGCCAACGTCCTGACTTTC	CASSLVGGRPGSSGANVLTF
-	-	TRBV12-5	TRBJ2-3	TGTGCTAGTGGTGAAATCATTACGCAGTATTTT	CASGEIITQYF
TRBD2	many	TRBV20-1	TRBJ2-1	TGCAGTGCTAGTGAGGGAGGGATCTACAATGAGCAGTTCTTC	CSASEGGIYNEQFF
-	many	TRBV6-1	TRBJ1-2	TGTGCCAGTAAGAGCGGCTATGGCTACACCTTC	CASKSGYGYTF
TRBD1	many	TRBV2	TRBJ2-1	TGTGCCAGCAGTCGAGGCGCGGGACAGGGCGGGAATGAGCAGTTCTTC	CASSRGAGQGGNEQFF
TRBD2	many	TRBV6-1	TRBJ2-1	TGTGCCAGCAGTTATACTAGCGGGTCATACAATGAGCAGTTCTTC	CASSYTSGSYNEQFF
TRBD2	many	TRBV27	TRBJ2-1	TGTGCCAGCAGTCGAGGACTAGCGGGAGGCTCCTACAATGAGCAGTTCTTC	CASSRGLAGGSYNEQFF
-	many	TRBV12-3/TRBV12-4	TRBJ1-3	TGTGCCAGCAGTTGGGCAGTCTCTGGAAACACCATATATTTT	CASSWAVSGNTIYF
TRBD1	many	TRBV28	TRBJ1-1	TGTGCCAGCAGCCTCAGGGGGTTTACTGAAGCTTTCTTT	CASSLRGFTEAFF
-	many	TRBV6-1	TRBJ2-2	TGTGCCAGCACAGGAAGCTGGGCAGCCGGGGAGCTGTTTTTT	CASTGSWAAGELFF
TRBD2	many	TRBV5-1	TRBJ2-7	TGCGCCAGCAGCTTGGCTCTAGCGGGCTACGAGCAGTACTTC	CASSLALAGYEQYF
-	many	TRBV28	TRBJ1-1	TGTGCCAGCAGTTTGCCGGGGAACACTGAAGCTTTCTTT	CASSLPGNTEAFF
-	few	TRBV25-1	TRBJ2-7	TGTGCCAGCAGTGAATTAACAGGCACCGAGCAGTACTTC	CASSELTGTEQYF
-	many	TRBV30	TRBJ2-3	TGTGCCTTACATGGGGTGAGCACAGATACGCAGTATTTT	CALHGVSTDTQYF
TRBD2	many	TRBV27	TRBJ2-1	TGTGCCAGCAGTTCCCGACTAGCGGGATACAATGAGCAGTTCTTC	CASSSRLAGYNEQFF
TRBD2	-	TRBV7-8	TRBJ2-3	TGTGCCAGCAGTTACAAGCGGGAGGGCCGCACAGATACGCAGTATTTT	CASSYKREGRTDTQYF
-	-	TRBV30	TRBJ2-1	TGTGCCTGGAGCTGGTACACCGACCAGGGGCAGTTCTTC	CAWSWYTDQGQFF
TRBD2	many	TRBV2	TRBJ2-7	TGTGCCAGCAAAGGGGAGGGATCGTACGAGCAGTACTTC	CASKGEGSYEQYF
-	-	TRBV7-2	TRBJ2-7	TGTGCCAGCACCCCAGCTATTAACCGCGAGCAGTACTTC	CASTPAINREQYF
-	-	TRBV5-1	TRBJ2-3	TGCGCCAGCAGCTTGTGGCAGGGGTCTACTAGCACAGATACGCAGTATTTT	CASSLWQGSTSTDTQYF
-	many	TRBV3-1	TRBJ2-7	TGTGCCAGCAGCGACAGGCTTAACTCCTACGAGCAGTACTTC	CASSDRLNSYEQYF
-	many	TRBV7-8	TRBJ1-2	TGTGCCAGCAGCTTAGCAGAGGGATCTCGAGCCTACACCTTC	CASSLAEGSRAYTF
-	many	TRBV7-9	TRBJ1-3	TGTGCCAGCAGCTCGGACAGCGACTCTGGAAACACCATATATTTT	CASSSDSDSGNTIYF
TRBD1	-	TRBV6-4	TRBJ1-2	TGTGCCAGCAGTGCCACCCTTCCCGGGACAGGGATCAGTGGCTACACCTTC	CASSATLPGTGISGYTF
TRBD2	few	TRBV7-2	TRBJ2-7	TGTGCCAGCAGCCACAAGACTAGCGTTGACTACGAGCAGTACTTC	CASSHKTSVDYEQYF
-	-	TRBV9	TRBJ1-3	TGTGCCAGCAGCGTAGGGGAGGACACCATATATTTT	CASSVGEDTIYF
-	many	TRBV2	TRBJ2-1	TGTGCCAGCAGTGAAAGGCGGGCGGTGGGTGTCAATGAGCAGTTCTTC	CASSERRAVGVNEQFF
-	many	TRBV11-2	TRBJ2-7	TGTGCCAGCAGCTTACCGCAGAGTGGCGAGCAGTACTTC	CASSLPQSGEQYF